Shown below are 9 T cell receptor beta chains from a single sample sequenced in a study of T cells in Graves' hyperthyroidism and ophthalmopathy. From RNA transcripts, TCR beta CDR3 regions were amplified. A first-round RT-PCR of the TCR CDR3 used the HTBI primer set. Each CDR3 protein gets one entry after TCRdb re-called the multiplex PCR reads with MiXCR. The table includes over 700,000 distinct CDR3 sequences, roughly 20% detected once. Sequenced input: blood. Every receptor here comes from a woman between 45 and 60 years old with Graves' hyperthyroidism that later progressed to Graves' ophthalmopathy.

This clonotype has only a few counts. The chain carries TRBV20-1 and TRBJ2-1, with TRBD1 as a possible D gene (6 bases). Germline V gene lookup returns CDR1 DFQATT and CDR2 SNEGSKA (reference sequence). Deletions cut 5 bases from V and 7 bases from J, with 18 bases between. This CDR3 spans 14 amino acids. For the CDR3, the DNA is TGCAGTGCTTTGTGGACAGAGCCGGAAAATGAGCAGTTCTTC. Protein sequence: CSALWTEPENEQFF.

V is TRBV19 and J is TRBJ2-1, with TRBD1 matching over 7 bases. The CDR3 sequence is 12 residues long. After removal of 5 bases from V and 10 bases from J, the junction contained 5 bases not matched to a gene. Germline CDR1 and CDR2: LNHDA and SQIVND (reference sequence). In DNA, the CDR3 is TGTGCCAGTAGTCTAGGGGGCCCCGAGCAGTTCTTC. It translates to CASSLGGPEQFF.

Ten or more counts support this clonotype. The CDR3 DNA reads TGCAGCGCCGGCCCCGGGGAGCTGTTTTTT. This gives the protein CSAGPGELFF. V is TRBV20-1 and J is TRBJ2-2, with no clear D. Looked up from germline, CDR1 is DFQATT and CDR2 is SNEGSKA (reference sequence). The CDR3 totals 10 residues.

Remarks on this clonotype: A much more abundant neighbour one base away suggests this may be a read error. The chain uses TRBV20-1 and TRBJ2-7; D might be TRBD1 or TRBD2, each matching 5 bases. This CDR3 contains 15 residues. Per the germline V gene, CDR1 is DFQATT and CDR2 is SNEGSKA (reference sequence). The CDR3 protein is CSAPRSYKGTYKQYF. The CDR3 nucleotides read TGCAGTGCTCCCCGGTCCTATAAGGGGACCTACAAGCAGTACTTC.

This chain links TRBV4-2 with TRBJ2-5; D gene ambiguous. The CDR3 runs to 13 residues. V was cut by 4 bases and J by 5 bases, with 11 bases left in between. Germline values: CDR1 LGHNA, CDR2 YNFKEQ. CDR3 DNA: TGTGCCAGCAGCCGTCCCGAACGGGAGACCCAGTACTTC. It specifies CASSRPERETQYF.

V is TRBV4-1 and J is TRBJ2-5; possibly TRBD2 for D (5 bases). CDR1 MGHRA and CDR2 YSYEKL come from the germline V gene. V shed 4 bases and J shed 3 bases, with 12 bases lying between them. The CDR3 is made up of 14 amino acids. CDR3 nucleotides: TGCGCCAGCAGCCCCCGTTACGGGAAAGAGACCCAGTACTTC. Its translation is CASSPRYGKETQYF.

V is TRBV6-2 or TRBV6-3 and J is TRBJ1-4, with D tentatively TRBD1 (5 bases). V was clipped by 7 bases and J by 4 bases, with 13 bases between them. From germline, CDR1 is MNHEY and CDR2 SVGEGT. The CDR3 runs to 14 residues. The CDR3 spells CASTNDRINEKLFF. Written as DNA, the CDR3 is TGTGCCAGCACGAACGACAGAATTAATGAAAAACTGTTTTTT.

This clonotype was detected many times. The genes are TRBV7-3 and TRBJ2-1, with 11 bases that match TRBD1. Trimming at V came to 2 bases and at J to 7 bases, leaving 4 bases not matched to a gene. Germline lookup yields CDR1 SGHTA and CDR2 FQGTGA. CDR3 length equals 15 residues. The CDR3 DNA is TGTGCCAGCAGCTTAGGGGACAGGGGGGTAAATGAGCAGTTCTTC. It specifies CASSLGDRGVNEQFF.

The J gene is TRBJ2-5, the V gene TRBV5-1; the D is unclear. Germline-derived CDR1 and CDR2 are SGHRS and YFSETQ. There are 15 residues in the CDR3. V lost 4 bases and J lost 2, with 15 bases in between. CDR3 nucleotides: TGCGCCAGCAGCCTGAGTGTGGGCGGTCAAGAGACCCAGTACTTC. Encoded protein: CASSLSVGGQETQYF. The full variable domain, in which reference TRBV5-1 and TRBJ2-5 provide the parts outside the CDR3, is KAGVTQTPRYLIKTRGQQVTLSCSPISGHRSVSWYQQTPGQGLQFLFEYFSETQRNKGNFPGRFSGRQFSNSRSEMNVSTLELGDSALYLCASSLSVGGQETQYFGPGTRLLVL.